The source of this TCR beta chain is a study of CD8+ T cells in alopecia areata. Germline V lookup: CDR1 LGHNA, CDR2 YNFKEQ. CDR3 length equals 17 residues. The V and J ends lost 3 bases and 3 bases, in that order; junction bases with no gene match: 8. The sequencing template was cDNA reverse transcribed from extracted RNA. Method: immunoSEQ multiplex PCR; TCRdb's copy keeps in-frame clones and lacks some. This sample has around 60,000 clones, with 44% found just once. Lesional scalp tissue (obtained by punch biopsy) and peripheral blood were collected from alopecia areata patients. The sequence came from a human donor with alopecia areata. The rearrangement uses TRBV4-2 and TRBJ2-1; TRBD2 matches at 10 bases. The source material was NKG2D-low CD8+ T cells sorted from blood. In nucleotides, the CDR3 is TGTGCCAGCAGCCAGACCGAGCGGGAGGGCCTCTACAATGAGCAGTTCTTC. Amino acid sequence: CASSQTEREGLYNEQFF.